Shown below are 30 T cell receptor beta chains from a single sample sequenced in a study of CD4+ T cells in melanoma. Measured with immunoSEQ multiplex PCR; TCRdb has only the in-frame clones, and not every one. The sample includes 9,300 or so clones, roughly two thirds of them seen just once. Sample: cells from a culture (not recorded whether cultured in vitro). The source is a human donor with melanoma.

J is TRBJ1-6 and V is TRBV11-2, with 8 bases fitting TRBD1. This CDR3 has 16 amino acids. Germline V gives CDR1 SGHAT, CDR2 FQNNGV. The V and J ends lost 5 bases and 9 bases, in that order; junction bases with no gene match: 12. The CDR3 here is CASSPLRGPRGSPLHF. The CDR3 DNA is TGTGCCAGCAGCCCACTCAGGGGGCCGAGAGGTTCACCCCTCCACTTT.

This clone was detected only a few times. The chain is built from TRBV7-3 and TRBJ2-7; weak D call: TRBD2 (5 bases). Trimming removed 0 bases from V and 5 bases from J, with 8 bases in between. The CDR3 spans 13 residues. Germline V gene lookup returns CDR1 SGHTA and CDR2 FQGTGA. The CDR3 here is CASSLTPGDEQYF. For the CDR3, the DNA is TGTGCCAGCAGCTTAACCCCCGGGGACGAGCAGTACTTC.

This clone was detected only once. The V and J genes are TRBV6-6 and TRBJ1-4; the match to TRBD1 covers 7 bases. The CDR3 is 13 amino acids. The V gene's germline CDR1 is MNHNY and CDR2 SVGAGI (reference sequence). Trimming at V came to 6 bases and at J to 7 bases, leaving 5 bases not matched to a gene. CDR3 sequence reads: CASSGQVTEKLFF. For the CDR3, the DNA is TGTGCCAGCAGCGGACAGGTCACTGAAAAACTGTTTTTT.

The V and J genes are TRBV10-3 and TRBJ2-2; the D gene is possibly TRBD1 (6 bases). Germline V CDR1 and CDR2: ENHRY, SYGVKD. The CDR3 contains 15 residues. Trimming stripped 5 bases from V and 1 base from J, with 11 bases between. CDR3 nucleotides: TGTGCCATCAGTCCTCTGGGACAGAACACCGGGGAGCTGTTTTTT. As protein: CAISPLGQNTGELFF.

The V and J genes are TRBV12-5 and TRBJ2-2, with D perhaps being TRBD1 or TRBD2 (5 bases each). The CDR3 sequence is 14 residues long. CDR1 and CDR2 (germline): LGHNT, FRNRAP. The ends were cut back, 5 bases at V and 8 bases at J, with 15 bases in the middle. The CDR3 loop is CASGRGAPGGELFF. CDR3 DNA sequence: TGTGCTAGTGGTCGTGGGGCCCCGGGGGGGGAGCTGTTTTTT.

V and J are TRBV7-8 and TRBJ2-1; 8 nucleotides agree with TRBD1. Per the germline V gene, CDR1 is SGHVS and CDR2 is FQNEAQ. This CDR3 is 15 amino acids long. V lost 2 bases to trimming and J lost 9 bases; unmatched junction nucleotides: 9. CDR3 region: CASSLRTGRLGEQFF. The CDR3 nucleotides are TGTGCCAGCAGCTTAAGGACAGGGCGCCTGGGTGAGCAGTTCTTC.

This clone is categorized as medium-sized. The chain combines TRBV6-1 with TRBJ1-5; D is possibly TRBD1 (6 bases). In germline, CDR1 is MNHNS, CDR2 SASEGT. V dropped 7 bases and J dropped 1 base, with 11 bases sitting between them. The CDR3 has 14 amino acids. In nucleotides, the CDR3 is TGTGCCAGCAATCCGGACAGAAGCAATCAGCCCCAGCATTTT. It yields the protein CASNPDRSNQPQHF.

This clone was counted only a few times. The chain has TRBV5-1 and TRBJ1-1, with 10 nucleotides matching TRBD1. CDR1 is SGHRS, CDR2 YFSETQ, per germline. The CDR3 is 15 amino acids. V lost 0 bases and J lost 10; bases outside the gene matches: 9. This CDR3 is CASSLALGQGGPAFF. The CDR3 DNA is TGCGCCAGCAGCTTGGCCCTTGGACAGGGGGGCCCAGCTTTCTTT.

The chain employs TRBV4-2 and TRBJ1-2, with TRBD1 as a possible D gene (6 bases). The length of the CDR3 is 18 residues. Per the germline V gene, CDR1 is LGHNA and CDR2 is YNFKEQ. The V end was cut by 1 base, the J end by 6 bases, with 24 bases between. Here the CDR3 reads CASSQAVGLGGSGDGYTF. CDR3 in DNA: TGTGCCAGCAGCCAAGCGGTGGGGTTGGGGGGGTCAGGGGATGGCTACACCTTC.

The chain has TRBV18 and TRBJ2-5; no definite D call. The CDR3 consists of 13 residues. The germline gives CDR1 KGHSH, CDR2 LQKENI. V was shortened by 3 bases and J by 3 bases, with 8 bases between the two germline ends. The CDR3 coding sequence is TGTGCCAGCTCACCCCTCTGGAAAGAGACCCAGTACTTC. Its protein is CASSPLWKETQYF.

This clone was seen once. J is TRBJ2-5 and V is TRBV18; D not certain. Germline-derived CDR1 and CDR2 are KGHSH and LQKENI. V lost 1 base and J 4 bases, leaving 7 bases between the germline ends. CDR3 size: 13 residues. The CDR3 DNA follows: TGTGCCAGCTCACCACGACTCATAGAGACCCAGTACTTC. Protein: CASSPRLIETQYF.

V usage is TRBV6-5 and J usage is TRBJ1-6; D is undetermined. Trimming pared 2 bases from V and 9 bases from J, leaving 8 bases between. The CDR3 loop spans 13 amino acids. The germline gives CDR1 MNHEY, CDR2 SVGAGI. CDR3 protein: CASSYGGSSPLHF. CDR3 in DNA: TGTGCCAGCAGTTACGGCGGGTCTTCACCCCTCCACTTT.

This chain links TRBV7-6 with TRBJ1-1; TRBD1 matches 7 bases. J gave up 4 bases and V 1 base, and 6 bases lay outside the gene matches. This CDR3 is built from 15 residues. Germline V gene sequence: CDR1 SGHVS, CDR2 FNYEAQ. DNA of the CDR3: TGTGCCAGCAGCTTAGTGGGAGGGGGCGGCACTGAAGCTTTCTTT. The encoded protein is CASSLVGGGGTEAFF. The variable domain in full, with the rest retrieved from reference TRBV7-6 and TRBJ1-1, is GAGVSQSPRYKVTKRGQDVALRCDPISGHVSLYWYRQALGQGPEFLTYFNYEAQQDKSGLPNDRFSAERPEGSISTLTIQRTEQRDSAMYRCASSLVGGGGTEAFFGQGTRLTVV.

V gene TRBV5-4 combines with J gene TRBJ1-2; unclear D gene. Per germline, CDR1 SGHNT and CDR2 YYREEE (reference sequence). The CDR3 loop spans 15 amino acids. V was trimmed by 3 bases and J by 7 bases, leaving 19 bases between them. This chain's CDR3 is CASSSDPTAPRGYTF. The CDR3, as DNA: TGTGCCAGCAGCTCCGACCCCACAGCCCCTCGTGGCTACACCTTC.

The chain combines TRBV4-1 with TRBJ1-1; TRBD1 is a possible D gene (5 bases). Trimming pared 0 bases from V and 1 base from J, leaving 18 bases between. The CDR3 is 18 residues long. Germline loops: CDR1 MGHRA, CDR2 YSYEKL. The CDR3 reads CASSQDFGAREKNTEAFF. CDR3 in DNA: TGCGCCAGCAGCCAAGATTTCGGGGCCCGGGAAAAGAACACTGAAGCTTTCTTT.

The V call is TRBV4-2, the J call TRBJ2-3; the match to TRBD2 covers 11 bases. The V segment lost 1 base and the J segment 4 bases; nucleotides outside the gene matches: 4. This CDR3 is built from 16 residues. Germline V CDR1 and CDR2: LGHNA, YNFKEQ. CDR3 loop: CASSQVLAGGPDTQYF. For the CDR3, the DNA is TGTGCCAGCAGCCAAGTCTTAGCGGGGGGGCCAGATACGCAGTATTTT.

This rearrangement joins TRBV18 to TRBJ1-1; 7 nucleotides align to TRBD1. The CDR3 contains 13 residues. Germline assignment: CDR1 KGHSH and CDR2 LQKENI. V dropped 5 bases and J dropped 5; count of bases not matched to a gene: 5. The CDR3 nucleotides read TGTGCCAGCTCAGTGACGGACAGGACTGAAGCTTTCTTT. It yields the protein CASSVTDRTEAFF.

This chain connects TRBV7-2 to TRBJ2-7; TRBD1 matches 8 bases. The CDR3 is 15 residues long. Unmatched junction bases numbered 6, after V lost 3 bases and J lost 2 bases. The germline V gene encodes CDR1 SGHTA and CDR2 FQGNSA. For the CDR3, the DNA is TGTGCCAGCAGCTTTTTGGACAGGGCAGCCTACGAGCAGTACTTC. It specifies CASSFLDRAAYEQYF.

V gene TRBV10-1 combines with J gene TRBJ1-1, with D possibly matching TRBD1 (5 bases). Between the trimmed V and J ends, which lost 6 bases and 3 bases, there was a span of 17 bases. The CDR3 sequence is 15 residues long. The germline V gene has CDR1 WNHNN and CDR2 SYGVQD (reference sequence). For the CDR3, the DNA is TGCGCCAGCAGCGCCGCCCGAAGGGGAGACACTGAAGCTTTCTTT. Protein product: CASSAARRGDTEAFF.

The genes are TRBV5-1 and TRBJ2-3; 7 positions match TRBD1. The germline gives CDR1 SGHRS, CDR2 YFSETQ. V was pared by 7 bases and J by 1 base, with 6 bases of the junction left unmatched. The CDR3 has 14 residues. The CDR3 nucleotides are TGCGCCAGCCGGCAGGGGGATCGCACAGATACGCAGTATTTT. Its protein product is CASRQGDRTDTQYF.

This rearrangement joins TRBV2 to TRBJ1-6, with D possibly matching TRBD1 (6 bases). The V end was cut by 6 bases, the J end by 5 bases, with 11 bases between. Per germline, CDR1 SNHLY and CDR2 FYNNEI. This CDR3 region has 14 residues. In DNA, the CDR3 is TGTGCCAGCAGCCTGACAGGTCATAATTCACCCCTCCACTTT. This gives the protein CASSLTGHNSPLHF.

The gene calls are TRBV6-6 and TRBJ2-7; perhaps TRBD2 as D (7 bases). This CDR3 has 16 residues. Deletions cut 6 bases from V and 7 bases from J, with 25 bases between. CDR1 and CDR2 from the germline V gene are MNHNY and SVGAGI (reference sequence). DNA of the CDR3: TGTGCCAGCAGCATCCCGACGAGGGGGGGTAAACCGGAGCAGTACTTC. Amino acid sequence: CASSIPTRGGKPEQYF.

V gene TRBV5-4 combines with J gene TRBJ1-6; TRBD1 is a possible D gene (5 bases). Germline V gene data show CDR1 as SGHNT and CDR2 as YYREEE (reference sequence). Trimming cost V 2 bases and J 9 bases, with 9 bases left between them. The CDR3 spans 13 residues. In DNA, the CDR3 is TGTGCCAGCAGCTTCTCCACAGGTTCACCCCTCCACTTT. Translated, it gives CASSFSTGSPLHF.

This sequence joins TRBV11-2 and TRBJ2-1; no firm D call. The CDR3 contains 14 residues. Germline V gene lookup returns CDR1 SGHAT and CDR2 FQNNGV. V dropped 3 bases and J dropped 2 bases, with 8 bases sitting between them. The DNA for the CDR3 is TGTGCCAGCAGCTTTGCAGGACCCTACAATGAGCAGTTCTTC. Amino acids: CASSFAGPYNEQFF.

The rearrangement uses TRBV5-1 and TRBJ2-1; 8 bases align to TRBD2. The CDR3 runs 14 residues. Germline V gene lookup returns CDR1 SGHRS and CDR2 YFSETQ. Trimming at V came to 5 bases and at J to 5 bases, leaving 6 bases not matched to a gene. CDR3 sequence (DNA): TGCGCCAGCAGAATAGCGGGGAGGAACAATGAGCAGTTCTTC. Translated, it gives CASRIAGRNNEQFF.

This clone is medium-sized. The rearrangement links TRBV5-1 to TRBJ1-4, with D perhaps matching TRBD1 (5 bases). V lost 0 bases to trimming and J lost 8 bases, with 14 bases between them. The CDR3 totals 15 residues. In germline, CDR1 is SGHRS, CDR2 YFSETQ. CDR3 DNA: TGCGCCAGCAGCTTGGCCCACCAAGGACACGAAAAACTGTTTTTT. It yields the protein CASSLAHQGHEKLFF.

CDR3 sequence: CASSLMEFYEQYF. The DNA of the CDR3 is TGTGCCAGCAGCCTTATGGAGTTCTACGAGCAGTACTTC. The chain has TRBV7-2 and TRBJ2-7; D uncertain. CDR1 and CDR2 from the germline V gene are SGHTA and FQGNSA. Trimming removed 5 bases from V and 3 bases from J, with 11 bases in between. This CDR3 is built from 13 residues.

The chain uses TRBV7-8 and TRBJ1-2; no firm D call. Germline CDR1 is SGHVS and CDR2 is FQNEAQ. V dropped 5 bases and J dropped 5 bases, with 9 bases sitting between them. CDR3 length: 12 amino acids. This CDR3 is CASSQALYGYTF. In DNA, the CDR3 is TGTGCCAGCAGCCAGGCGTTATATGGCTACACCTTC.

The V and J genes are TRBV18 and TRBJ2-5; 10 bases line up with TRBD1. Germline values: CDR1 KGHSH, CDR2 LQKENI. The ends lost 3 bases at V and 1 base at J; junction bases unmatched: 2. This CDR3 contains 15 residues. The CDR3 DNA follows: TGTGCCAGCTCACCCAGGACAGGGGGCCAAGAGACCCAGTACTTC. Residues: CASSPRTGGQETQYF.

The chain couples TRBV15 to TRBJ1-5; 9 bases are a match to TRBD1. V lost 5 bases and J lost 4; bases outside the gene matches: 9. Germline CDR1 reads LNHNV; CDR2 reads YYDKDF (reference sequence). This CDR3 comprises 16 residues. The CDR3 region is CATSLSWDRANQPQHF. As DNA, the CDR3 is TGTGCCACCAGCCTATCGTGGGACAGGGCTAATCAGCCCCAGCATTTT.